This T cell receptor (beta chain) is from a study of T cell responses to AZD1222 COVID-19 vaccine. Broader study findings: Donors skewed white British and female; clonal diversity was possibly underestimated.

V lost 6 bases, J lost 4 bases, and 5 bases stayed unmatched. CDR3 length equals 13 residues. Germline assignment: CDR1 MGHDK and CDR2 SYGVNS. Notes on this clone: What it binds is unknown.

This table comes from immunoSEQ multiplex PCR, and its TCRdb copy is limited to in-frame clones, with some not included. The sample yields 100,000 to 120,000 clones, around 80% seen once. This TCR was sampled from an adult in good health. This chain links TRBV25-1 with TRBJ1-2; 7 bases align to TRBD1. The input for sequencing was peripheral blood, taken on day 0 of AZD1222 vaccination. In DNA form, the CDR3 reads TGTGCCAGCAGGGACAGGAGTCTCTATGGCTACACCTTC. Its protein product is CASRDRSLYGYTF.